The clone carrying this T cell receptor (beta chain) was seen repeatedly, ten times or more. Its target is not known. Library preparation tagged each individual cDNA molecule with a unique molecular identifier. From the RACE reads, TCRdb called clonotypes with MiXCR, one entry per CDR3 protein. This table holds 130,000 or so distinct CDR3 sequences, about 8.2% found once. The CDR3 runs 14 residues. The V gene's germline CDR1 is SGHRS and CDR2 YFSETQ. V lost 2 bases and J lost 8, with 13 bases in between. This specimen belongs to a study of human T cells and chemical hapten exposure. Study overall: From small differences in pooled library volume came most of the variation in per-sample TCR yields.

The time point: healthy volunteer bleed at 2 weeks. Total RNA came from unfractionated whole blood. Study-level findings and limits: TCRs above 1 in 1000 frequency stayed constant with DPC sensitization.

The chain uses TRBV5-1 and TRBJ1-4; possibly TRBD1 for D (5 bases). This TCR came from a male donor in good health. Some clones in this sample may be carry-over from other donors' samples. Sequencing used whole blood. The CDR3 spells CASSFGRVKEKLFF. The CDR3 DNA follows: TGCGCCAGCAGCTTCGGCAGGGTAAAGGAAAAACTGTTTTTT.